The rows below give T cell receptor beta chains drawn from one sample of a study of blood T cell repertoires in COVID-19. Sequencing used immunoSEQ multiplex PCR; TCRdb keeps in-frame clones, though not all of them. The data hold under 200,000 clones, with roughly 72% observed a single time. The source material was peripheral blood. The receptors stem from a woman at least 80 years old with acute or convalescent COVID-19. Each CDR3 is given with its conserved first and last residue. D genes are given only for firm matches. Where a row states a size, it is once, few, many or the class of an expanded clone; other rows omit it.

TRBV12-3/TRBV12-4	TRBJ2-1	-	-	TGTGCCAGCAACAAGGACAGATCGTATGAGCAGTTCTTC	CASNKDRSYEQFF
TRBV5-1	TRBJ2-5	-	-	TGCGCCAGCAGCTTGGCCGGGACTGAAGAGACCCAGTACTTC	CASSLAGTEETQYF
TRBV5-6	TRBJ2-2	-	-	TGTGCCAGCAGCGCGCCGGGACATTTCACCGGGGAGCTGTTTTTT	CASSAPGHFTGELFF
TRBV5-4	TRBJ2-1	TRBD2	-	TGTGCCAGCAGCTTGGACCTTATCGGGGGGGAGCAGTTCTTC	CASSLDLIGGEQFF
TRBV12-5	TRBJ2-3	-	once	TGTGCTAGTGGACTTGGACAGTCCAGCACAGATACGCAGTATTTT	CASGLGQSSTDTQYF
TRBV29-1	TRBJ1-2	-	-	TGCAGCGTTGGCGGGACGGTCGCCCCTAACTATGGCTACACCTTC	CSVGGTVAPNYGYTF
TRBV18	TRBJ1-3	-	-	TGTGCCAGCTCACCACAGCTGCAGGGTGGGGACACCATATATTTT	CASSPQLQGGDTIYF
TRBV18	TRBJ1-6	TRBD1	-	TGTGCCAGCTCACCTGGACAGGAATCACCCCTCCACTTT	CASSPGQESPLHF
TRBV6-4	TRBJ2-1	TRBD2	-	TGTGCCAGCAGTGAAGGTTCTAGCGGGGGCCAGAGGGAGCAGTTCTTC	CASSEGSSGGQREQFF
TRBV5-1	TRBJ2-6	-	-	TGCGCCAGCAGCTTGGATGGCCAGTCTGGGGCCAACGTCCTGACTTTC	CASSLDGQSGANVLTF
TRBV5-1	TRBJ2-3	TRBD2	-	TGCGCCAGCAGCTTGGCCCCGCTAGCGGAGATAAGCACAGATACGCAGTATTTT	CASSLAPLAEISTDTQYF
TRBV10-3	TRBJ1-1	TRBD1	-	TGTGCCATCATTGGTCAGGGGGTCACTGAAGCTTTCTTT	CAIIGQGVTEAFF
TRBV3-1/TRBV3-2	TRBJ2-3	-	-	TGTGCCAGCAGCCAAGGCGCGAGAGATACGCAGTATTTT	CASSQGARDTQYF
TRBV11-2	TRBJ2-7	TRBD2	once	TGTGCCAGCAGCTTGGAGCGGGGGGAGCAGTACTTC	CASSLERGEQYF
TRBV2	TRBJ2-7	-	-	TGTGCCAGCATGGACCGGGGTGGATACGAGCAGTACTTC	CASMDRGGYEQYF
TRBV5-1	TRBJ2-1	TRBD2	-	TGCGCCAGCAGCCGGACTAGCGGGAGTTGGAATGAGCAGTTCTTC	CASSRTSGSWNEQFF
TRBV14	TRBJ2-3	TRBD1	-	TGTGCCAGCAGCCCCTCGGGACAGTCCCTCACAGATACGCAGTATTTT	CASSPSGQSLTDTQYF
TRBV7-2	TRBJ1-2	-	-	TGTGCCAGCAGCTTAGTGGGGGGTGACTATGGCTACACCTTC	CASSLVGGDYGYTF
TRBV9	TRBJ2-1	TRBD2	-	TGTGCCAGCAGCGTAGAGCCCCCTGGGAGGGCCGGGGATGAGCAGTTCTTC	CASSVEPPGRAGDEQFF
TRBV2	TRBJ1-2	-	-	TGTGCCAGCAGTCTACAGGGTCAGAGCGACTATGGCTACACCTTC	CASSLQGQSDYGYTF
TRBV7-2	TRBJ1-2	-	-	TGTGCCAGCAGCTTACTGGGGCAGGGTTATGGCTACACCTTC	CASSLLGQGYGYTF
TRBV10-3	TRBJ2-2	TRBD2	-	TGTGCCATCAGGCCGACTAGCGGGAACACCGGGGAGCTGTTTTTT	CAIRPTSGNTGELFF
TRBV4-2	TRBJ1-2	-	-	TGTGCCAGCAGCCAAGACCGTACAGGGAACTATGGCTACACCTTC	CASSQDRTGNYGYTF
TRBV14	TRBJ2-7	TRBD1	-	TGTGCCAGCAGCCGCTCCGGGACAGGGGCCCCCTTAAGCGAGCAGTACTTC	CASSRSGTGAPLSEQYF
TRBV24-1	TRBJ2-1	-	once	TGTGCCACCAGTGATGGCAGTTACAATGAGCAGTTCTTC	CATSDGSYNEQFF
TRBV5-1	TRBJ2-5	-	-	TGCGCCAGCATGGAAACGGGACTCCTCCAAGAGACCCAGTACTTC	CASMETGLLQETQYF
TRBV7-9	TRBJ2-7	TRBD2	-	TGTGCCAGCAGCTTATTTGCGGGAGGGCCGGATGAGCAGTACTTC	CASSLFAGGPDEQYF
TRBV19	TRBJ2-3	-	-	TGTGCCAGTAGTATAGCCATTGGCTTTACAGATACGCAGTATTTT	CASSIAIGFTDTQYF
TRBV6-5	TRBJ1-1	-	-	TGTGCCAGCAGTACCGGGACTCTGAACACTGAAGCTTTCTTT	CASSTGTLNTEAFF
TRBV6-6	TRBJ2-2	TRBD1	-	TGTGCCAGCAGACTATTAAGACAGGGGACCGGGGAGCTGTTTTTT	CASRLLRQGTGELFF
TRBV2	TRBJ1-3	-	once	TGTGCCAGCCACAGGGACACTGGAAACACCATATATTTT	CASHRDTGNTIYF
TRBV20-1	TRBJ2-6	TRBD1	-	TGCAGTGCTAGTGCAGGGGGCGCTCCCTCTGGGGCCAACGTCCTGACTTTC	CSASAGGAPSGANVLTF
TRBV7-9	TRBJ2-1	TRBD2	-	TGTGCCAGCAGCCGCCTATTAGGCGGGAGGGCCATTTGGTATGAGCAGTTCTTC	CASSRLLGGRAIWYEQFF
TRBV3-1/TRBV3-2	TRBJ2-5	-	-	TGTGCCAGCAGCCAATCCCCGGAGACCCAGTACTTC	CASSQSPETQYF
TRBV6-2/TRBV6-3	TRBJ2-1	TRBD2	few	TGTGCCAGCAGTTACTTAGCGGGGGGCTATAATGAGCAGTTCTTC	CASSYLAGGYNEQFF
TRBV3-1/TRBV3-2	TRBJ2-5	-	-	TGTGCCAGCAGCCAAGAAGCTGAGACCCAGTACTTC	CASSQEAETQYF
TRBV11-2	TRBJ2-3	-	once	TGTGCCAGCAGCCGACGGACAGCCCAAGGCACAGATACGCAGTATTTT	CASSRRTAQGTDTQYF
TRBV6-5	TRBJ1-1	-	once	TGTGCCAGCAGGCAGGACCGGGGTACGAACACTGAAGCTTTCTTT	CASRQDRGTNTEAFF
TRBV11-3	TRBJ2-2	TRBD1	-	TGTGCCAGCAGCTCGGGACAGGGAAACACCGGGGAGCTGTTTTTT	CASSSGQGNTGELFF
TRBV7-2	TRBJ1-1	-	few	TGTGCCAGCAGCTTGATTACAGGGATCGCTGAAGCTTTCTTT	CASSLITGIAEAFF
TRBV30	TRBJ1-1	-	-	TGTGCCTGGAGTGCTTCTAACACTGAAGCTTTCTTT	CAWSASNTEAFF
TRBV6-5	TRBJ2-6	-	-	TGTGCCAGCAGTTACTCACCCAGCTCTGGGGCCAACGTCCTGACTTTC	CASSYSPSSGANVLTF